The T cell receptor beta chain under discussion was sequenced for a study of response to subunit inactivated influenza vaccine. Study-level results: That few new T cells are recruited by each seasonal influenza vaccination was the authors' suggestion.

From the RT-PCR reads, TCRdb called clonotypes with MiXCR, one entry per CDR3 protein. The sample holds 560,000 or so distinct CDR3 sequences; 7.6% are singletons and the top ten take 13%. This clonotype was counted between two and nine times. Its antigen remains unknown. CDR1 and CDR2 from the germline V gene are LGHNA and YNFKEQ. This CDR3 has 16 amino acids. V shed 0 bases, J shed 10 bases, and the junction held 12 bases outside the gene matches. The receptor was derived from a man between 50 and 75 years old who received an inactivated influenza vaccine. The sequencing here drew on PBMCs from blood, taken 23 months after vaccination. The chain couples TRBV4-2 to TRBJ2-1, with TRBD2 matching 7 bases. The chain's CDR3 is CASSQELGGSGGEQFF. The CDR3 bases are TGTGCCAGCAGCCAAGAGTTAGGCGGGAGTGGAGGAGAGCAGTTCTTC.